This TCR beta chain came from a study of T-cell reconstitution after alpha-beta-depleted transplantation in children. This clonotype has at least ten counts. Its cognate antigen is unknown. Using unique molecular identifiers, the investigators prepared the TCRbeta library. TCRdb recomputed calls from the PCR reads with MiXCR, one row per CDR3 protein. The profile shows over 450,000 distinct CDR3 sequences, about 10% of them singletons. Whole-study findings and limits: Several hundred expanded graft clones reportedly supplied alpha-beta T cells about two months after transplant. Elevated TCRbeta diversity at day 60 was traced, in some patients, to surviving recipient T cells and thymic progenitors. When one year had passed after transplant, most T-cell counts and diversity came from newly produced T cells.

V was clipped by 4 bases and J by 0 bases, with 15 bases between them. The CDR3 sequence is 16 residues long. The J gene is TRBJ1-2, the V gene TRBV12-3 or TRBV12-4; possibly TRBD1 for D (6 bases). This receptor was identified in a child aged 2 to 15 with inherited bone marrow failure, due to receive a stem cell transplant. The source was PBMCs, collected before TCRalphabeta/CD19-depleted stem cell transplant. CDR3: CASSSRLNRANYGYTF. CDR3 in DNA: TGTGCCAGCAGTTCTCGCCTTAACAGGGCTAACTATGGCTACACCTTC.